This T cell receptor beta chain emerged from a study of persistence of HIV-infected CD4 T cells. Study-level points and caveats: Antigen-responding cells were enriched for degenerate expanded CDR3beta sequences. Rare CMV-responding cells carrying HIV-1 proviruses were not analyzed separately for TCR. Compared with CD3/CD28-stimulated cells, CMV- and Gag-responding cells showed lower TCRbeta richness.

An overlapping HIV-1 Gag peptide pool stimulated these cells at about 1 ug/peptide/mL. CD40L/CD69 double-negative CD45RO-high memory CD4+ T cells were collected. For at least 4 years, plasma HIV-1 RNA was undetectable (<50 copies/mL). Sequencing used immunoSEQ version 4 in survey mode. Sequenced by immunoSEQ multiplex PCR; TCRdb stores in-frame clones only, minus some. The sample lists about 64,000 clones, approximately 75% occurring once. For this clone: Its cognate antigen is unknown.

J was trimmed by 5 bases and V by 8 bases; bases with no gene match: 20. The CDR3 spans 18 residues. Germline lookup yields CDR1 LNHDA and CDR2 SQIVND (reference sequence). The sequences come from CD4+ T cells sorted from PBMCs after roughly 18-hour stimulation, collected from a patient who received antiretroviral therapy. This TCR derives from an adult man with HIV who was CMV-seropositive. This chain uses TRBV19 with TRBJ1-4; 7 bases are shared with TRBD1. The CDR3 loop is CASSSFSSDRDSNEKLFF. The CDR3 nucleotides read TGTGCCAGTTCTTCCTTTTCCTCCGACAGGGACTCGAATGAAAAACTGTTTTTT.